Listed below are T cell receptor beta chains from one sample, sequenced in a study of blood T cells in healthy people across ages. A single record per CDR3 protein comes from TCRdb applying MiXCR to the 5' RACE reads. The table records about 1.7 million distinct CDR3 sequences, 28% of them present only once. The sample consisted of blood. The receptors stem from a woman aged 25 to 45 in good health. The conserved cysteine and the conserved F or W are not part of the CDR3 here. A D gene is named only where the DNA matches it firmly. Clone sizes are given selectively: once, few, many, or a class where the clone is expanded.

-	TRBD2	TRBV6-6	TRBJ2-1	ATQEQGLAGPKEQF
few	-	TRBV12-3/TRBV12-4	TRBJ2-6	AGSSPIIRGANVLT
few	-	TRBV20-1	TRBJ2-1	SARAAGLVDNEQF
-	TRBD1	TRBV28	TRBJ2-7	ASSPRQGRAYEQY
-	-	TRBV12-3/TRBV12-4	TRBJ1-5	ASSFGGLTGNQPRH
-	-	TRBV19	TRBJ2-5	ASSIGPSWGEETQY
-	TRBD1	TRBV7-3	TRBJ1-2	ASSSTGGGQHYGYT
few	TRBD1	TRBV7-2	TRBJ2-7	ASSLGQGSFGQY
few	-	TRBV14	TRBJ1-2	ASSQVKAGDGYT
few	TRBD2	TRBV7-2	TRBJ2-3	ASSAAGTNTDTQY
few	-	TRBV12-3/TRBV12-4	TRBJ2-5	ASSSRGRAPQETQY
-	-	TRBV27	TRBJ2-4	ASGLSTTAGNIQY
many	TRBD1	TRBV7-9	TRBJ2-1	ASSWDRGPSDEQF
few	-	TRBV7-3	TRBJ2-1	ASSSLPGSEQF
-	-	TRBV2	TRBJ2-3	ASRSDFADTQY
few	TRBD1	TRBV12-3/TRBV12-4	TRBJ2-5	ASTDHRGGETQY
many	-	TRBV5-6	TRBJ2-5	ASSGRSALTTQY
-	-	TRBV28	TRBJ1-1	ASSLDRGARTEAF
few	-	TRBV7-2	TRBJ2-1	ASSAAAFETQF
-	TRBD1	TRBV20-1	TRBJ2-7	SARGDRALYNEQY
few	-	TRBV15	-	ATSRDLAREQY
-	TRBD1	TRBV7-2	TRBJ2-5	ASSLVGGLQETQY
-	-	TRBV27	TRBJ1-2	ATAGDTDYGYT
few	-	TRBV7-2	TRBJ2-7	ASSLGPSNPYEQY
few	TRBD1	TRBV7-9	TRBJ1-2	ASSTGQGANYGYT
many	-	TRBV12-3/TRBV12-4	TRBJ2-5	ASTGRRETQY
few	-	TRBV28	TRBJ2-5	ASAPLGLEETQY
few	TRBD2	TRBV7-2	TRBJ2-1	ASSSKSRTRGLEQF
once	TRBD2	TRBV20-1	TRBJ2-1	SARDGTSSYNEQF
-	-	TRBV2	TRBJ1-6	ASSKARDESSYNSPLH
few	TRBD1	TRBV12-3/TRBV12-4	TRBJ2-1	ASRGGGSTGGNEQF
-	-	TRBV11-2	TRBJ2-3	ASRRRGLADTQY
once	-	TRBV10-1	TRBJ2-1	ACRRYGYHKRGEQF
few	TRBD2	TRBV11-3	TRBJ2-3	ASSLGAGSSGNPDTQY
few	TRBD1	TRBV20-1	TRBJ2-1	SARVSSGGTGDNEQF
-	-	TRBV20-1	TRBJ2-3	SAPRDSRPTDTQY
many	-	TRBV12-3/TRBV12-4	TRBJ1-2	ASSTGYGYT
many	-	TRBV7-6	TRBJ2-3	ASSLASIGDTQY
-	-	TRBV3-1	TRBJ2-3	ASSPETATDTQY
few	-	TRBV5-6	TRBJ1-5	ASSVTGRTNQPQH
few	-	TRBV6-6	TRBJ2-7	ASSYSRSLSYEQY
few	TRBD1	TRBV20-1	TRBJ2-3	SASHPGQGTDTQY
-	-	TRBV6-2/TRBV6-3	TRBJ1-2	ASSSPQKTNYGYT
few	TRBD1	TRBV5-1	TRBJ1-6	ASSFRDRRDNSPLH
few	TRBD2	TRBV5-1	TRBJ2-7	ASSLERGNDEQY
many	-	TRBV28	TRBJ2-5	ASSLGREETQY
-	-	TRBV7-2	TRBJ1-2	ASSPRTSPGGYT